This entry lists 21 T cell receptor beta chains sequenced from one sample in a study of T cells in Graves' hyperthyroidism and ophthalmopathy. The TCR beta CDR3 regions underwent amplification using RNA transcripts as the source. The TCR CDR3 was amplified in a first-round RT-PCR using the HTBI primer set. Using its own MiXCR run on the multiplex PCR reads, TCRdb lists one record per CDR3 protein. The repertoire holds a few hundred thousand distinct CDR3 sequences, with 15% to 20% as singletons. Sequenced input: blood. These receptors all stem from a man between 18 and 35 years old with Graves' ophthalmopathy.

The V call is TRBV12-3 or TRBV12-4, the J call TRBJ2-4; 8 bases map to TRBD1. The V and J ends lost 3 bases and 0 bases, in that order; junction bases with no gene match: 4. This CDR3 is 16 amino acids long. In DNA, the CDR3 is TGTGCCAGCAGTTTCCAGGGGGCTCTAGCCAAAAACATTCAGTACTTC. Protein sequence: CASSFQGALAKNIQYF.

The chain links TRBV14 to TRBJ2-5, with a possible D match to TRBD1 (5 bases). The CDR3 length is 17 residues. The V end lost 1 base, the J end lost 1 base, and 16 bases lay between the germline ends. The germline CDR1 and CDR2 sequences are SGHDN and FVKESK. CDR3 DNA: TGTGCCAGCAGCCAAGCTGTGCAGGGAAAAGTCCAAGAGACCCAGTACTTC. Translation gives CASSQAVQGKVQETQYF.

This rearrangement joins TRBV20-1 to TRBJ1-2; D is ambiguous. The CDR3 runs 12 residues. The germline V gene has CDR1 DFQATT and CDR2 SNEGSKA (reference sequence). Trimming cost V 2 bases and J 9 bases, with 13 bases left between them. The CDR3 protein is CSARPRSGRYTF. In DNA, the CDR3 is TGCAGTGCTAGACCGAGGAGTGGGCGCTACACCTTC.

This chain joins TRBV28 and TRBJ1-6; 11 nucleotides align to TRBD1. The V segment lost 5 bases and the J segment 9 bases; nucleotides outside the gene matches: 9. This CDR3 has 16 amino acids. Per the germline V gene, CDR1 is MDHEN and CDR2 is SYDVKM. The chain's CDR3 is CASSIGQGAIRSPLHF. Here the CDR3 DNA reads TGTGCCAGCAGTATTGGACAGGGGGCGATACGTTCACCCCTCCACTTT.

About this clonotype: A much larger clone sits a single nucleotide away, making a read error possible. The V call is TRBV12-3 or TRBV12-4, the J call TRBJ1-5; no clear D gene. TRBJ2-3 explains the end of the DNA better; the J call may be wrong. This CDR3 contains 15 residues. CDR3 coding DNA: TGTGCCAGCAGTTTAGAGGGTATAGGCAATCAGCCCCAGTATTTT. Its protein product is CASSLEGIGNQPQYF.

This clonotype was observed a single time. This chain connects TRBV5-1 to TRBJ2-5; perhaps TRBD2 as D (5 bases). Germline assignment: CDR1 SGHRS and CDR2 YFSETQ. V lost 0 bases to trimming and J lost 2 bases, with 11 bases between them. This CDR3 has 15 amino acids. The CDR3 here is CASSLGTLLQETQYF. CDR3 bases: TGCGCCAGCAGCTTGGGGACTCTGCTGCAAGAGACCCAGTACTTC. The full variable domain, completed using reference TRBV5-1 and TRBJ2-5, is KAGVTQTPRYLIKTRGQQVTLSCSPISGHRSVSWYQQTPGQGLQFLFEYFSETQRNKGNFPGRFSGRQFSNSRSEMNVSTLELGDSALYLCASSLGTLLQETQYFGPGTRLLVL.

The chain has TRBV7-2 and TRBJ1-1; 12 nucleotides match TRBD1. Trimming took 3 bases from V and 7 from J; bases not matched to a gene: 6. The germline gives CDR1 SGHTA, CDR2 FQGNSA. The CDR3 loop spans 15 amino acids. The CDR3 reads CASSLGGDRGLEAFF. CDR3 coding DNA: TGTGCCAGCAGCTTGGGGGGGGACAGGGGGCTTGAAGCTTTCTTT. Full variable domain (rest looked up from reference TRBV7-2 and TRBJ1-1): GAGVSQSPSNKVTEKGKDVELRCDPISGHTALYWYRQSLGQGLEFLIYFQGNSAPDKSGLPSDRFSAERTGGSVSTLTIQRTQQEDSAVYLCASSLGGDRGLEAFFGQGTRLTVV.

In its sample, this clonotype was seen many times. The J gene is TRBJ1-5, the V gene TRBV3-1; D remains unclear. The germline V gene encodes CDR1 LGHDT and CDR2 YNNKEL (reference sequence). Trimming pared 4 bases from V and 10 bases from J, leaving 14 bases between. The CDR3 length is 13 residues. The CDR3 here is CASSPTQKVPQHF. Written as DNA, the CDR3 is TGTGCCAGCAGCCCTACCCAAAAGGTCCCCCAGCATTTT.

The rearrangement uses TRBV7-2 and TRBJ2-1, with 7 bases matching TRBD1. CDR1 is SGHTA, CDR2 FQGNSA, per germline. J was trimmed by 7 bases and V by 7 bases; bases with no gene match: 7. This CDR3 spans 13 amino acids. CDR3 sequence: CASNQYRGNEQFF. The CDR3 DNA reads as TGTGCCAGCAACCAGTACAGGGGTAATGAGCAGTTCTTC.

This clonotype was seen many times. The gene calls are TRBV20-1 and TRBJ2-7; tentatively, D is TRBD2 (5 bases). The V and J ends lost 4 bases and 1 base respectively, with 11 bases between them. This CDR3 region has 13 residues. The germline V gene has CDR1 DFQATT and CDR2 SNEGSKA (reference sequence). The CDR3 sequence is CSAIISESYEQYF. In DNA, the CDR3 is TGCAGTGCTATAATTAGCGAGTCCTACGAGCAGTACTTC.

The chain carries TRBV11-1 and TRBJ2-7; TRBD2 agrees at 14 bases. V lost 1 base, J lost 2 bases, and 4 bases stayed unmatched. The CDR3 is 17 amino acids. CDR1 is SGHAT, CDR2 FQDESV, per germline (reference sequence). The CDR3 DNA reads TGTGCCAGCAGCTTAGAGGGGACTAGCGGGGGACCCTACGAGCAGTACTTC. Translation: CASSLEGTSGGPYEQYF.

The chain joins TRBV5-6 to TRBJ2-2; 10 positions match TRBD2. The germline V gene has CDR1 SGHDT and CDR2 YYEEEE. The CDR3 is made up of 16 amino acids. V was clipped by 0 bases and J by 6 bases; unmatched bases: 5. As DNA, the CDR3 is TGTGCCAGCAGCTTGGTTGCGAGCGGGGGGGCCGGGGAGCTGTTTTTT. Translating gives CASSLVASGGAGELFF.

In this sample, this clonotype turned up many times. The rearrangement links TRBV3-1 to TRBJ2-5, with 8 bases aligning to TRBD2. Germline lookup yields CDR1 LGHDT and CDR2 YNNKEL (reference sequence). J was trimmed by 5 bases and V by 2 bases; bases with no gene match: 7. This CDR3 contains 15 residues. The CDR3 nucleotides read TGTGCCAGCAGCCAACCCGAGCGGGGGTGGGAGACCCAGTACTTC. Its protein product is CASSQPERGWETQYF.

This clonotype was picked up many times. This chain joins TRBV5-4 and TRBJ2-1; 10 bases are a match to TRBD2. Germline CDR1 reads SGHNT; CDR2 reads YYREEE (reference sequence). The CDR3 contains 16 residues. V shed 4 bases, J shed 0 bases, and the junction held 4 bases outside the gene matches. In nucleotides, the CDR3 is TGTGCCAGCAGCCGAAGCGGGGGGGTCTCCTACAATGAGCAGTTCTTC. This codes for CASSRSGGVSYNEQFF. The full variable domain, its missing parts supplied by reference TRBV5-4 and TRBJ2-1, is ETGVTQSPTHLIKTRGQQVTLRCSSQSGHNTVSWYQQALGQGPQFIFQYYREEENGRGNFPPRFSGLQFPNYSSELNVNALELDDSALYLCASSRSGGVSYNEQFFGPGTRLTVL.

This clonotype occurred many times. This rearrangement joins TRBV3-1 to TRBJ1-2; D ambiguous. The CDR3 is 13 amino acids. Germline V gene data show CDR1 as LGHDT and CDR2 as YNNKEL (reference sequence). Trimming took off 4 bases at V and 7 bases at J, with 13 bases between the two ends. This CDR3 is CASSPGLGSGYTF. The CDR3 DNA follows: TGTGCCAGCAGCCCGGGGTTGGGAAGTGGCTACACCTTC.

This clonotype showed up many times. The chain carries TRBV6-1 and TRBJ1-5; D remains unclear. Germline V gene lookup returns CDR1 MNHNS and CDR2 SASEGT. The CDR3 runs to 13 residues. Trimming removed 5 bases from V and 3 bases from J, with 8 bases in between. CDR3 loop: CASSYRVNQPQHF. CDR3 nucleotide sequence: TGTGCCAGCAGTTATAGGGTCAATCAGCCCCAGCATTTT.

The rearrangement links TRBV12-3 or TRBV12-4 to TRBJ1-2, with 9 bases lining up with TRBD1. Germline trimming cut 5 bases from V and 5 bases from J; bases unmatched to any gene: 6. There are 14 residues in the CDR3. The CDR3 here is CASSPSGTGYGYTF. CDR3 in DNA: TGTGCCAGCAGTCCCTCCGGGACAGGGTATGGCTACACCTTC.

The chain couples TRBV18 to TRBJ1-1, with D possibly matching TRBD1 (6 bases). The CDR3 extends over 14 amino acids. Between the trimmed V and J ends, which lost 3 bases and 3 bases, there was a span of 11 bases. Germline values: CDR1 KGHSH, CDR2 LQKENI. Here the CDR3 DNA reads TGTGCCAGCTCACCGACAGGTGTGGACACTGAAGCTTTCTTT. Translated, it gives CASSPTGVDTEAFF.

This clonotype was recorded many times. The V call is TRBV12-3 or TRBV12-4, the J call TRBJ1-5, with D maybe TRBD1 (5 bases). This CDR3 is 18 amino acids long. The V gene lost 7 bases and the J gene lost 0 bases, with 22 bases spanning the gap. The CDR3 spells CASKQWGGTWDSNQPQHF. CDR3 nucleotide sequence: TGTGCCAGCAAGCAGTGGGGGGGTACGTGGGATAGCAATCAGCCCCAGCATTTT.

Concerning this clonotype: A much more abundant neighbour one base away suggests this may be a read error. The chain employs TRBV10-2 and TRBJ2-7, with 7 bases identical to TRBD2. The CDR3 has 15 amino acids. From germline, CDR1 is WSHSY and CDR2 SAAADI. CDR3 sequence (DNA): TGCGCCAGCAGTGAGGGGCTAGCGGCGGGCTACGGGCAGTACTTC. This codes for CASSEGLAAGYGQYF.

This clonotype was counted between two and nine times. The rearrangement joins TRBV28 to TRBJ2-5; either TRBD1 or TRBD2 may fit D (5 bases each). Per the germline V gene, CDR1 is MDHEN and CDR2 is SYDVKM. This CDR3 has 16 amino acids. V dropped 1 base and J dropped 5 bases, with 17 bases sitting between them. The CDR3 sequence is CASSLSGAARAETQYF. The CDR3 DNA reads as TGTGCCAGCAGTTTATCCGGGGCAGCCCGAGCGGAGACCCAGTACTTC.